Following are 25 T cell receptor beta chains from one sample sequenced in a study of blood T cell repertoires in COVID-19. Method: immunoSEQ multiplex PCR; TCRdb's copy keeps in-frame clones and lacks some. The sample includes about 200,000 clones, 85% of them seen just once. The sequencing sample was made of PBMCs or T cells enriched from blood (not recorded which). All receptors derive from a man aged 35 to 55 who had recovered from COVID-19.

The DNA of the CDR3 is TGTGCCAGCAGCGCCGGGACAGGGTCCTACGAGCAGTACTTC. Amino acid sequence: CASSAGTGSYEQYF. V and J are TRBV13 and TRBJ2-7, with 9 bases fitting TRBD1. Germline V CDR1 and CDR2: PRHDT, FYEKMQ (reference sequence). CDR3 length: 14 amino acids. With 5 bases clipped from V and 1 base from J, the junction kept 3 bases outside the gene matches.

This clone turned up a few times. The V gene is TRBV2, the J gene TRBJ1-5; D is unresolved. The CDR3 extends over 14 amino acids. CDR1 is SNHLY, CDR2 FYNNEI, per germline. The V gene lost 7 bases and the J gene lost 5 bases, with 15 bases spanning the gap. The CDR3 loop reads CASTTGEGYQPQHF. DNA of the CDR3: TGTGCCAGCACCACCGGCGAGGGATATCAGCCCCAGCATTTT.

The chain employs TRBV23-1 and TRBJ1-4; 7 bases align to TRBD1. TRBV23-1 is an open reading frame whose function is uncertain. Trimming cost V 2 bases and J 4 bases; bases outside gene matches: 4. The CDR3 totals 15 residues. CDR3 region: CASSQKGQINEKLFF. The CDR3 DNA reads as TGCGCCAGCAGTCAAAAGGGACAGATTAATGAAAAACTGTTTTTT.

The genes are TRBV5-1 and TRBJ2-1; TRBD1 matches 9 bases. J lost 7 bases, V lost 4 bases, and 6 bases had no gene match. CDR1 SGHRS and CDR2 YFSETQ come from the germline V gene. This CDR3 comprises 14 residues. The CDR3 DNA is TGCGCCAGCAGCAAGGGACAGGGTCCAAATGAGCAGTTCTTC. Encoded protein: CASSKGQGPNEQFF.

This chain connects TRBV6-5 to TRBJ2-7; D might be TRBD1 (6 bases). The germline V and J ends were trimmed by 6 bases and 5 bases, with 11 bases remaining between them. The CDR3 is 12 amino acids. Germline loops: CDR1 MNHEY, CDR2 SVGAGI. In nucleotides, the CDR3 is TGTGCCAGCAGACTCGGGACACACGAGCAGTACTTC. Protein product: CASRLGTHEQYF.

This clone was counted only a few times. This chain connects TRBV27 to TRBJ2-1; no clear D. The germline gives CDR1 MNHEY, CDR2 SMNVEV (reference sequence). V lost 0 bases and J 5 bases, leaving 8 bases between the germline ends. This CDR3 is 14 amino acids long. This chain's CDR3 is CASSLSARNNEQFF. CDR3 in DNA: TGTGCCAGCAGTTTATCGGCCAGGAACAATGAGCAGTTCTTC.

V gene TRBV5-4 combines with J gene TRBJ2-2, with 7 bases aligning to TRBD1. V lost 0 bases to trimming and J lost 5 bases; unmatched junction nucleotides: 4. The CDR3 is 15 amino acids. In germline, CDR1 is SGHNT, CDR2 YYREEE (reference sequence). The CDR3 DNA reads TGTGCCAGCAGCTTGGACGCAGGGGGAACCGGGGAGCTGTTTTTT. It translates to CASSLDAGGTGELFF.

This chain links TRBV7-9 with TRBJ2-7; D is unresolved. Trimming removed 5 bases from V and 7 bases from J, with 18 bases in between. Germline V gene lookup returns CDR1 SEHNR and CDR2 FQNEAQ (reference sequence). The CDR3 runs 14 residues. The CDR3 bases are TGTGCCAGCAGCCGAGGCGGCGGATCGTATGAGCAGTACTTC. The encoded protein is CASSRGGGSYEQYF.

The J gene is TRBJ1-5, the V gene TRBV7-9; 10 positions agree with TRBD1. J gave up 6 bases and V 5 bases, and 7 bases lay outside the gene matches. The CDR3 covers 15 residues. The germline V gene encodes CDR1 SEHNR and CDR2 FQNEAQ (reference sequence). The CDR3 sequence is CASSPGQGSSQPQHF. The CDR3 DNA is TGTGCCAGCAGCCCGGGACAGGGGAGTAGTCAGCCCCAGCATTTT.

V usage is TRBV27 and J usage is TRBJ2-7; 7 bases match TRBD1. Germline assignment: CDR1 MNHEY and CDR2 SMNVEV (reference sequence). With V trimmed by 5 bases and J by 0 bases, 7 bases remained unmatched. The length of the CDR3 is 15 residues. This CDR3 is CASSGWTGASYEQYF. In nucleotides, the CDR3 is TGTGCCAGCAGTGGTTGGACAGGAGCCTCCTACGAGCAGTACTTC.

The rearrangement joins TRBV4-1 to TRBJ2-6, with unresolved D. V lost 1 base to trimming and J lost 0 bases, with 13 bases between them. The germline V gene has CDR1 MGHRA and CDR2 YSYEKL. The CDR3 consists of 18 residues. CDR3 in amino acids: CASSQVTPGFSGANVLTF. The CDR3 DNA is TGCGCCAGCAGCCAAGTCACCCCAGGTTTCTCTGGGGCCAACGTCCTGACTTTC.

For the CDR3, the DNA is TGTGCCAGCAGTTTAGGGGTTGGGACAACCCAGTACTTC. This encodes CASSLGVGTTQYF. J is TRBJ2-7 and V is TRBV27; the D gene is possibly TRBD1 (6 bases). The V end was cut by 2 bases, the J end by 10 bases, with 15 bases between. This CDR3 is 13 amino acids long. CDR1 MNHEY and CDR2 SMNVEV come from the germline V gene (reference sequence).

The chain employs TRBV5-1 and TRBJ1-1, with 8 bases lining up with TRBD1. CDR3 length: 14 amino acids. Trimming at V came to 5 bases and at J to 5 bases, leaving 8 bases not matched to a gene. CDR1 is SGHRS, CDR2 YFSETQ, per germline. DNA for the CDR3: TGCGCCAGCAGGGTTCGACAGGGGTGGACTGAAGCTTTCTTT. Protein product: CASRVRQGWTEAFF.

The genes are TRBV12-3 or TRBV12-4 and TRBJ2-7, with D possibly matching TRBD2 (6 bases). The CDR3 is 11 amino acids. Trimming cost V 2 bases and J 10 bases, with 9 bases left between them. The CDR3 sequence is CASSLSGDQYF. CDR3 in DNA: TGTGCCAGCAGTTTATCGGGAGATCAGTACTTC.

This chain joins TRBV29-1 and TRBJ2-5; 13 nucleotides line up with TRBD2. This CDR3 region has 16 residues. From germline, CDR1 is SQVTM and CDR2 ANQGSEA. J was trimmed by 2 bases and V by 4 bases; bases with no gene match: 7. The CDR3 DNA reads as TGCAGCGTTGGGGGGACTAGCGGGACGGCGCAAGAGACCCAGTACTTC. It translates to CSVGGTSGTAQETQYF.

The gene calls are TRBV7-9 and TRBJ2-7, with TRBD2 as a possible D gene (5 bases). Germline V gene data show CDR1 as SEHNR and CDR2 as FQNEAQ (reference sequence). Trimming stripped 2 bases from V and 2 bases from J, with 10 bases between. The CDR3 runs 14 residues. CDR3 DNA: TGTGCCAGCAGCTTACCTTGGGAGCCCTACGAGCAGTACTTC. It specifies CASSLPWEPYEQYF.

The chain has TRBV10-3 and TRBJ1-1; 9 nucleotides match TRBD1. This CDR3 has 14 amino acids. Germline trimming cut 4 bases from V and 3 bases from J; bases unmatched to any gene: 3. Germline assignment: CDR1 ENHRY and CDR2 SYGVKD. CDR3 in amino acids: CAISATGGDTEAFF. In DNA, the CDR3 is TGTGCCATCAGTGCGACAGGGGGGGACACTGAAGCTTTCTTT.

The J gene is TRBJ1-1, the V gene TRBV29-1; TRBD1 is a possible D gene (6 bases). Per germline, CDR1 SQVTM and CDR2 ANQGSEA. The ends were cut back, 5 bases at V and 5 bases at J, with 12 bases in the middle. The CDR3 extends over 12 amino acids. The CDR3 sequence: CSVTGQGTEAFF. The CDR3 coding sequence is TGCAGCGTTACAGGGCAGGGGACTGAAGCTTTCTTT.

The genes are TRBV29-1 and TRBJ2-7; the D is unclear. Per germline, CDR1 SQVTM and CDR2 ANQGSEA. Trimming cost V 5 bases and J 1 base, with 9 bases left between them. The CDR3 runs to 12 residues. CDR3 loop: CSVLWRSYEQYF. The DNA of the CDR3 is TGCAGCGTTCTATGGCGGTCCTACGAGCAGTACTTC.

The V and J genes are TRBV23-1 and TRBJ1-2, with 11 bases aligning to TRBD1. TRBV23-1 carries the ORF label, with uncertain function. V dropped 3 bases and J dropped 3; count of bases not matched to a gene: 6. CDR3 size: 16 residues. CDR3 amino acids: CASSQGGQGAYYGYTF. CDR3 nucleotide sequence: TGCGCCAGCAGTCAGGGAGGACAGGGGGCCTACTATGGCTACACCTTC.

This clone was seen only once. The chain links TRBV3-1 (or the pseudogene TRBV3-2) to TRBJ2-2; tentatively, D is TRBD1 (6 bases). This CDR3 region has 17 residues. Germline V gene lookup returns CDR1 LGHDT and CDR2 YNNKEL (reference sequence). The ends were cut back, 2 bases at V and 2 bases at J, with 15 bases in the middle. CDR3 sequence reads: CASSQRYRQANTGELFF. The CDR3 region has the DNA TGTGCCAGCAGCCAAAGATATCGACAGGCTAACACCGGGGAGCTGTTTTTT.

The chain couples TRBV4-1 to TRBJ1-3, with 11 bases fitting TRBD1. The CDR3 spans 17 residues. Germline lookup yields CDR1 MGHRA and CDR2 YSYEKL. The V segment lost 2 bases and the J segment 1 base; nucleotides outside the gene matches: 4. CDR3: CASSQWGQGVSGNTIYF. In DNA form, the CDR3 reads TGCGCCAGCAGCCAATGGGGACAGGGGGTATCTGGAAACACCATATATTTT.

The rearrangement joins TRBV5-4 to TRBJ2-7; 9 bases match TRBD2. Germline V gene lookup returns CDR1 SGHNT and CDR2 YYREEE (reference sequence). V was pared by 4 bases and J by 6 bases, with 11 bases of the junction left unmatched. There are 15 residues in the CDR3. The CDR3, as DNA: TGTGCCAGCAGCGTTGCGGGAGGGTTCCTCGGCGAGCAGTACTTC. Encoded protein: CASSVAGGFLGEQYF.

The chain is built from TRBV19 and TRBJ2-7, with 7 bases matching TRBD1. The CDR3 length is 14 residues. The J segment lost 2 bases and the V segment lost 5 bases, leaving 6 bases of the junction unmatched. The germline CDR1 and CDR2 sequences are LNHDA and SQIVND (reference sequence). The CDR3 loop is CASSHRTGPYEQYF. The CDR3 DNA sequence: TGTGCCAGTAGTCATAGGACAGGACCCTACGAGCAGTACTTC.

The chain joins TRBV7-6 to TRBJ2-2; TRBD2 agrees at 11 bases. V trimming: 4 bases; J trimming: 9 bases; junction bases outside the gene matches: 13. This CDR3 comprises 17 residues. Germline lookup yields CDR1 SGHVS and CDR2 FNYEAQ. DNA of the CDR3: TGTGCCAGCAGCTCCCGACTAGCGGGAAAAATGAGCAGGGAGCTGTTTTTT. This encodes CASSSRLAGKMSRELFF.